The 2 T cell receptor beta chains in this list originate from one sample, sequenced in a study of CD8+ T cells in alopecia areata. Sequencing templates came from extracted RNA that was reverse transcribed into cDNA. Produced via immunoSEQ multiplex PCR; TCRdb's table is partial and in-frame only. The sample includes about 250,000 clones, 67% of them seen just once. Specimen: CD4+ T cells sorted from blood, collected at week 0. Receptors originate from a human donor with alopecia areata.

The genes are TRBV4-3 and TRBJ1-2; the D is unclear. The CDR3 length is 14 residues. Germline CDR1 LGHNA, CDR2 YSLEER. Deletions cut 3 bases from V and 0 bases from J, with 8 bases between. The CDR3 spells CASSHGRTNYGYTF. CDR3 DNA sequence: TGCGCCAGCAGCCACGGGCGTACTAACTATGGCTACACCTTC.

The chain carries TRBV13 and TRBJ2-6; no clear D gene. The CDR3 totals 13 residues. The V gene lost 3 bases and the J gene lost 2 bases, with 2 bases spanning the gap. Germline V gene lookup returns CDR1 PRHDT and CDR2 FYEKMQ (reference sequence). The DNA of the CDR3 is TGTGCCAGCAGCTTGCCTGGGGCCAACGTCCTGACTTTC. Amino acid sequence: CASSLPGANVLTF.